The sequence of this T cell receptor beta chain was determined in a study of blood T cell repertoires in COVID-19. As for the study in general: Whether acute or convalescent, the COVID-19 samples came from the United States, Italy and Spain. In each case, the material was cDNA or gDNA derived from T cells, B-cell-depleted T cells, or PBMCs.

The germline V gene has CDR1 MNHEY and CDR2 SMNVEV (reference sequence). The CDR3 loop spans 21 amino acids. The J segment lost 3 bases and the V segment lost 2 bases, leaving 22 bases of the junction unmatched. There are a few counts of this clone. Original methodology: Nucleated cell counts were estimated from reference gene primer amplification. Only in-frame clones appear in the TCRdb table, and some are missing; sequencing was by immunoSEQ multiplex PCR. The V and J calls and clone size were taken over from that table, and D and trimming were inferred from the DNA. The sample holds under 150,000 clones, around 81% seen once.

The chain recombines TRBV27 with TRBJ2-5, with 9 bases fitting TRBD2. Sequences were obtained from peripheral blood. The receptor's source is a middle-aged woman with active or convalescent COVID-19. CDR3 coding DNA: TGTGCCAGCAGTTTAGGGATACAGGGGATGGCGGGGGGGCGTATAGAAGAGACCCAGTACTTC. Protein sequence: CASSLGIQGMAGGRIEETQYF.